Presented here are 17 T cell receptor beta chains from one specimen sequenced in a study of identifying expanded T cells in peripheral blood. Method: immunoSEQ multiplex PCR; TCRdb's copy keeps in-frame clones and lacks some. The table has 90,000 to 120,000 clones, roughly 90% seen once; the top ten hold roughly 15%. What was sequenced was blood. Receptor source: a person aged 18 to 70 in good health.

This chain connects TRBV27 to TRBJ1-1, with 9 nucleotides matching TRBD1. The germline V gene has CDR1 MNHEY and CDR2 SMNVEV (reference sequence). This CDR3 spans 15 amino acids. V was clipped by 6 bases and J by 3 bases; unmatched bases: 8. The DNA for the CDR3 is TGTGCCAGCAGGCTTGACAGGGGGGCAGACACTGAAGCTTTCTTT. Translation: CASRLDRGADTEAFF.

The CDR3 DNA reads TGTGCCACCAGCAGAGGAGGGGTTTCCTCTGGAAACACCATATATTTT. Encoded protein: CATSRGGVSSGNTIYF. The gene calls are TRBV15 and TRBJ1-3, with D possibly being TRBD1 (5 bases). V was trimmed by 1 base and J by 0 bases, leaving 10 bases between them. CDR1 LNHNV and CDR2 YYDKDF come from the germline V gene (reference sequence). The CDR3 extends over 16 amino acids.

The CDR3 region is CASSARQGTRRAFF. The CDR3 bases are TGTGCCAGCAGTGCCCGACAGGGAACGAGAAGAGCTTTCTTT. The genes are TRBV6-5 and TRBJ1-1; 7 positions match TRBD1. Germline lookup yields CDR1 MNHEY and CDR2 SVGAGI. V was clipped by 5 bases and J by 10 bases; unmatched bases: 13. This CDR3 comprises 14 residues.

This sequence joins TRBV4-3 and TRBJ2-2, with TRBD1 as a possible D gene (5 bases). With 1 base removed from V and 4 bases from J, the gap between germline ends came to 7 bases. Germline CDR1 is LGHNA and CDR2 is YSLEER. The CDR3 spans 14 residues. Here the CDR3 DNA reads TGCGCCAGCAGCCAAGGACAGACCACCGGGGAGCTGTTTTTT. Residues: CASSQGQTTGELFF.

CDR3 DNA sequence: TGTGCCAGCAGTTTATTTGGTTCTTGGAGACAGGAGGACTATGGCTACACCTTC. It encodes CASSLFGSWRQEDYGYTF. This chain connects TRBV28 to TRBJ1-2; TRBD1 might be the D (6 bases). The CDR3 contains 18 residues. With 1 base removed from V and 3 bases from J, the gap between germline ends came to 21 bases. The germline V gene encodes CDR1 MDHEN and CDR2 SYDVKM.

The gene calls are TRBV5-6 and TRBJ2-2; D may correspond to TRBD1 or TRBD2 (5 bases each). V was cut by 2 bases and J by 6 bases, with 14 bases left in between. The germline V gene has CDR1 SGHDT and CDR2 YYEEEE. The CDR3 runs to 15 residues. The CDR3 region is CASSLGDLYAGELFF. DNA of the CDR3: TGTGCCAGCAGCTTAGGGGACCTCTACGCCGGGGAGCTGTTTTTT.

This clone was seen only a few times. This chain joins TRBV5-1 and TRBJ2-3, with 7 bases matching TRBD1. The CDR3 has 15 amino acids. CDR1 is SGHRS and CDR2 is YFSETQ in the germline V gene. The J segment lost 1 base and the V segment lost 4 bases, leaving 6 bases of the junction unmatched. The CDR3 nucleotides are TGCGCCAGCAGCCCGGGACAGAAACGCACAGATACGCAGTATTTT. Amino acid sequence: CASSPGQKRTDTQYF. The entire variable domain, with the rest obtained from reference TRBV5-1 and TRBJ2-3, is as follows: KAGVTQTPRYLIKTRGQQVTLSCSPISGHRSVSWYQQTPGQGLQFLFEYFSETQRNKGNFPGRFSGRQFSNSRSEMNVSTLELGDSALYLCASSPGQKRTDTQYFGPGTRLTVL.

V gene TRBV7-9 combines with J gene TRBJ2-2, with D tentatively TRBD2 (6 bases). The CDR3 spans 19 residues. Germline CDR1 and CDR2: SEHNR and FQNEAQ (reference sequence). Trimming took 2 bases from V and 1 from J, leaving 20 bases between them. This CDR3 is CASSLPVGGVKKNTGELFF. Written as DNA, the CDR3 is TGTGCCAGCAGCTTACCGGTCGGAGGGGTAAAAAAGAACACCGGGGAGCTGTTTTTT.

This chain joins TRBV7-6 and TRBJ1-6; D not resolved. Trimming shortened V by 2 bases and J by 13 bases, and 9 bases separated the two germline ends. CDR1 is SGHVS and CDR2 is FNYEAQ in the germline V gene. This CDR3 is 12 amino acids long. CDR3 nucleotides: TGTGCCAGCAGCTTAATCGGCGGGCCCCTCCACTTT. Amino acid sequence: CASSLIGGPLHF.

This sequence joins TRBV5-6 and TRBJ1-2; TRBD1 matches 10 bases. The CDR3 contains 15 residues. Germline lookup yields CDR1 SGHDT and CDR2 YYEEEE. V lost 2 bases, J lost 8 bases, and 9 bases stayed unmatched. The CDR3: CASSFVDRGRQGYTF. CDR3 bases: TGTGCCAGCAGCTTCGTAGACAGGGGGCGTCAGGGCTACACCTTC. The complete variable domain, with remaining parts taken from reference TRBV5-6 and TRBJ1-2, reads DAGVTQSPTHLIKTRGQQVTLRCSPKSGHDTVSWYQQALGQGPQFIFQYYEEEERQRGNFPDRFSGHQFPNYSSELNVNALLLGDSALYLCASSFVDRGRQGYTFGSGTRLTVV.

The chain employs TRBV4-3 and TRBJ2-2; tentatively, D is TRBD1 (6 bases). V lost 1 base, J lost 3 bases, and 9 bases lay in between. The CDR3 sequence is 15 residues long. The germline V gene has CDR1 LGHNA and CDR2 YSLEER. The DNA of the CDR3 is TGCGCCAGCAGCCAAGTTTACAGGGACACCGGGGAGCTGTTTTTT. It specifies CASSQVYRDTGELFF.

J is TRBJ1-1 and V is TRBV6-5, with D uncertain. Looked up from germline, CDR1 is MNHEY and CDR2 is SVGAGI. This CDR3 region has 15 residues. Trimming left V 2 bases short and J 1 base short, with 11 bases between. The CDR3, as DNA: TGTGCCAGCAGTTACCCAGGTCGGGGGAACACTGAAGCTTTCTTT. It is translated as CASSYPGRGNTEAFF.

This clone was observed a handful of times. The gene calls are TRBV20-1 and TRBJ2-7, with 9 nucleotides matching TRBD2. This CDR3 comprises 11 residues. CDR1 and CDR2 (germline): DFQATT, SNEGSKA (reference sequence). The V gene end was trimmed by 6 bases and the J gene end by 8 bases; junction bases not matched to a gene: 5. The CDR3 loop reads CSAAGGHKQYF. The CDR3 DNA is TGCAGTGCCGCGGGGGGGCATAAGCAGTACTTC.

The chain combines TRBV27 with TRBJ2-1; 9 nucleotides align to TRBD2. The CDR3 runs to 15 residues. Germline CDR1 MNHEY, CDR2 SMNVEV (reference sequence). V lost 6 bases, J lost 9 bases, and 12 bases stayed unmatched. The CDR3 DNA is TGTGCCAGCAGAGTCCGACGCGGGGGGGTTGGTGAGCAGTTCTTC. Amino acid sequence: CASRVRRGGVGEQFF.

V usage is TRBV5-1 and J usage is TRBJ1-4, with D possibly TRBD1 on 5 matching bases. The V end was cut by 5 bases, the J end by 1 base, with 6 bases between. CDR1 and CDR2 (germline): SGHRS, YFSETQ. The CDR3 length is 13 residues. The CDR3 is CASRRGTNEKLFF. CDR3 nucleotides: TGCGCCAGCAGGAGGGGAACTAATGAAAAACTGTTTTTT.

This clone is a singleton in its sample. CDR3 loop: CASSPNRGGDETQYF. In nucleotides, the CDR3 is TGTGCCAGCTCACCGAATCGGGGGGGCGATGAGACCCAGTACTTC. The chain links TRBV18 to TRBJ2-5; 8 bases line up with TRBD2. The CDR3 runs 15 residues. Looked up from germline, CDR1 is KGHSH and CDR2 is LQKENI. V shed 3 bases and J 5 bases; nucleotides not matched to a gene: 8. The whole variable domain, remainder taken from reference TRBV18 and TRBJ2-5, is NAGVMQNPRHLVRRRGQEARLRCSPMKGHSHVYWYRQLPEEGLKFMVYLQKENIIDESGMPKERFSAEFPKEGPSILRIQQVVRGDSAAYFCASSPNRGGDETQYFGPGTRLLVL.

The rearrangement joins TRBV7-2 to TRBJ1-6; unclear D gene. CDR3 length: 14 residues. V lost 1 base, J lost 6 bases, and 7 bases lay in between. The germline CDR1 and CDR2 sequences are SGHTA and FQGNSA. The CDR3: CASSLDRTNSPLHF. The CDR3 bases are TGTGCCAGCAGCTTAGACAGAACTAATTCACCCCTCCACTTT.